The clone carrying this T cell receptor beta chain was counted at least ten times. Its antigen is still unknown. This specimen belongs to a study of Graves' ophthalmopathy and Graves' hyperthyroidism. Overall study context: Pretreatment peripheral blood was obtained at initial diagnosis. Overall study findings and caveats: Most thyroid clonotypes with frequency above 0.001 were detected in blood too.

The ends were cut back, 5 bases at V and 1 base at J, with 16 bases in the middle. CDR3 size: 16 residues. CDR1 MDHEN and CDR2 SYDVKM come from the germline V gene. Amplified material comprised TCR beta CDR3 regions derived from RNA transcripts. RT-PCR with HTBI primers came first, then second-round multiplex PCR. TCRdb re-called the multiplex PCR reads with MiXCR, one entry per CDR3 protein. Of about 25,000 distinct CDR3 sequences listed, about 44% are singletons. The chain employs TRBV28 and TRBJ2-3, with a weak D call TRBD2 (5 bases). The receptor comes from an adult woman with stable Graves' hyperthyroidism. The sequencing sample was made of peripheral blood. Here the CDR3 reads CASSLPGVYGTDTQYF. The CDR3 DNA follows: TGTGCCAGCAGTCTCCCCGGGGTTTACGGCACAGATACGCAGTATTTT.